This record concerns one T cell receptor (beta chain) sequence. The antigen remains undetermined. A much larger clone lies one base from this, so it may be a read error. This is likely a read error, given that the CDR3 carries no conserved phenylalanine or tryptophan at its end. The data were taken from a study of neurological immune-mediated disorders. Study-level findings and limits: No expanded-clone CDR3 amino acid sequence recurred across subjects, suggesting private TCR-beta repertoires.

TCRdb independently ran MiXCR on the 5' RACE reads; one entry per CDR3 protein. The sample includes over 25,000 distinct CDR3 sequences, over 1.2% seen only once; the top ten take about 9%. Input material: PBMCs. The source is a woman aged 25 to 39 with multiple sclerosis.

The CDR3 DNA sequence: TGTGCCAGCAGCTTTCTGGTGGCAGATACGCAGTATATT. Translated, it gives CASSFLVADTQYI. The chain uses TRBV7-3 and TRBJ2-3; D uncertain. V lost 3 bases and J 4 bases, leaving 8 bases between the germline ends. This CDR3 has 13 residues. In germline, CDR1 is SGHTA, CDR2 FQGTGA.